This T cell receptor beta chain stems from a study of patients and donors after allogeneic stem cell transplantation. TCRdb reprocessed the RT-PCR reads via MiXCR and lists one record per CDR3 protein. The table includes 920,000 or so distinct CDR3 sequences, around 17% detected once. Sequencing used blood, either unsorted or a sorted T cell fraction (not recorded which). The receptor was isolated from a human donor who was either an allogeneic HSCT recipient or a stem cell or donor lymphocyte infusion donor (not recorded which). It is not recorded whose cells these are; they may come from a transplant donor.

Here the CDR3 reads CASSLDRPPTGELFF. The CDR3 DNA sequence: TGTGCCAGCAGTTTAGACCGACCCCCCACCGGGGAGCTGTTTTTT. V and J are TRBV12-3 or TRBV12-4 and TRBJ2-2; D unresolved. V lost 1 base and J 4 bases, leaving 10 bases between the germline ends. The CDR3 covers 15 residues.